This TCR beta chain was recorded in a study of siplizumab effects on memory and regulatory T cells. Unstimulated naive, memory, effector memory and TEMRA subsets from three donor pairs were sequenced. The CDR3 length is 16 residues. Trimming at V came to 8 bases and at J to 0 bases, leaving 10 bases not matched to a gene. Germline CDR1 GTSNPN, CDR2 SVGIG (reference sequence). Sequencing was performed with immunoSEQ multiplex PCR; in TCRdb, only in-frame clones are kept and a portion is missing. The repertoire holds some 56,000 clones, with about 97% as singletons. The receptor comes from a human donor in good health. Material: naive CD8+ T cells sorted from blood. The V call is TRBV30, the J call TRBJ2-6, with 7 bases that match TRBD1. CDR3 residues: CAGAGTVSSGANVLTF. In DNA, the CDR3 is TGTGCCGGGGCCGGGACAGTTAGCTCTGGGGCCAACGTCCTGACTTTC.